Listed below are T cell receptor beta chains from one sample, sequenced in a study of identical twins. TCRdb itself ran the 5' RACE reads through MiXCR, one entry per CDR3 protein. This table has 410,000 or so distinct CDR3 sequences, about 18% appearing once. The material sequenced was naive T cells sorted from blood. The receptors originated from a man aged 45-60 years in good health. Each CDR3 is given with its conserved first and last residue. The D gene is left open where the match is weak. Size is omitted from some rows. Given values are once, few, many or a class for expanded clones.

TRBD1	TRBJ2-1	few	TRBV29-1	TGCAGCGCAGAGGGACAGAAACTCAATGAGCAGTTCTTC	CSAEGQKLNEQFF
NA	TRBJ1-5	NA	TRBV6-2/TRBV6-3	TGTGCCAGCAGTTATATGGCAAGAAGCAATCAGCCCCAGCATTTT	CASSYMARSNQPQHF
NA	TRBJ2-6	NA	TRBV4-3	TGCGCCAGCAGCCAAGAGATGGACTCTGGGGCCAACGTCCTGACTTTC	CASSQEMDSGANVLTF
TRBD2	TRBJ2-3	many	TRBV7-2	TGTGCCAGCAGCTCGGTACTAGCGGGGGGGACAGATACGCAGTATTTT	CASSSVLAGGTDTQYF
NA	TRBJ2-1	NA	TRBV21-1	TGTGCCAGCAGCAAAGGCCTAGCGGGGGTTAACTTGAACAATGAGCAGTTCTTC	CASSKGLAGVNLNNEQFF
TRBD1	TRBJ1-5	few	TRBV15	TGTGCCACCAGTACCGGGACAGGGGTCAATCAGCCCCAGCATTTT	CATSTGTGVNQPQHF
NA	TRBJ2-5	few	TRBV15	TGTGCCACCAGCAGAGATAGGGTCCTACAAGAGACCCAGTACTTC	CATSRDRVLQETQYF
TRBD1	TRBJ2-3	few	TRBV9	TGTGCCAGCAGCCCCCAGGGACAGGGGGCTTCGGATACGCAGTATTTT	CASSPQGQGASDTQYF
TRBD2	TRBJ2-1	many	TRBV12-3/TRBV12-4	TGTGCCAGCAACCCAAAGCTAGCGGGGGGCTACAATGAGCAGTTCTTC	CASNPKLAGGYNEQFF
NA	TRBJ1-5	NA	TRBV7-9	TGTGCCAGCAGCTCGTTCGGGCAGTCCCAGCATTTT	CASSSFGQSQHF
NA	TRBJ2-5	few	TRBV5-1	TGCGCCAGCAGCTTGCCCGCCGGAACCCAAGAGACCCAGTACTTC	CASSLPAGTQETQYF
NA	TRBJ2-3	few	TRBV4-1	TGCGCCAGCAGCCCCTTTCCCCGGGGGACTAGCACAGATACGCAGTATTTT	CASSPFPRGTSTDTQYF
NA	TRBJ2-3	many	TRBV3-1	TGTGCCAGCAGCCAAGGCCTAGCGAACACAGATACGCAGTATTTT	CASSQGLANTDTQYF
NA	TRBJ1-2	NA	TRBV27	TGTGCCAGCAGATATATTGGGGGCGCTGAGTACTATGGCTACACCTTC	CASRYIGGAEYYGYTF
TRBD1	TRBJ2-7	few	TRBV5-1	TGCGCCAGCAGCTTGGAGACAGGGGGTTCCTACGAGCAGTACTTC	CASSLETGGSYEQYF
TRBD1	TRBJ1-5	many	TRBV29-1	TGCAGCGTTGAAGGGCAGGGGGGTCAGCCCCAGCATTTT	CSVEGQGGQPQHF
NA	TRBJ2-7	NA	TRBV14	TGTGCCAGCAGCCAAGGGTGGGGGACGACATACGAGCAGTACTTC	CASSQGWGTTYEQYF
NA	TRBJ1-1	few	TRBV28	TGTGCCAGCAGTTTAAGGTATCAGGGAGTACCTGAAGCTTTCTTT	CASSLRYQGVPEAFF
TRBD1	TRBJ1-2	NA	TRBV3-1	TGTGCCAGCAGCCAAGCAGCGACAGGGTCCTATGGCTACACCTTC	CASSQAATGSYGYTF
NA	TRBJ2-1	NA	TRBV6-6	TGTGCCAGCACTCTCCCGGGGCGGAATGAGCAGTTCTTC	CASTLPGRNEQFF
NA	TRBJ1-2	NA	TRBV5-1	TGCGCCAGCAGCTTGGCCAGTCGGGGGACTAACTATGGCTACACCTTC	CASSLASRGTNYGYTF
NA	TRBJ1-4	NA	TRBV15	TGTGCCACCAGCAGAGGTGTTAATGAAAAACTGTTTTTT	CATSRGVNEKLFF
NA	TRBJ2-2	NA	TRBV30	TGTGCCTCCGCCACAGGGTCCGGGGAGCTGTTTTTT	CASATGSGELFF
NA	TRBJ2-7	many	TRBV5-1	TGCGCCAGCAGTGGGCCCTCCGAGGAGCAGTACTTC	CASSGPSEEQYF
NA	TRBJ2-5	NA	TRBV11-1	TGTGCCAGCAGCTTAGCCCTGTACCAAGAGACCCAGTACTTC	CASSLALYQETQYF
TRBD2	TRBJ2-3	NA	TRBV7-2	TGTGCCAGCAGAGCGGGGGGTGGGCAAGATACGCAGTATTTT	CASRAGGGQDTQYF
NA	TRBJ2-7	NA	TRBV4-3	TGCGCCAGCAGCCAAGATGGAGCGGCCAGTTACTGGGACGAGCAGTACTTC	CASSQDGAASYWDEQYF
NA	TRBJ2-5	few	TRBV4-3	TGCGCCAGCAGCCAAGCTGTCGGCAGGCAAGAGACCCAGTACTTC	CASSQAVGRQETQYF
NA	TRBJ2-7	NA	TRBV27	TGTGCCAGCAGTCCCCTACCCCAGATCTACGAGCAGTACTTC	CASSPLPQIYEQYF
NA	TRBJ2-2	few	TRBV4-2	TGTGCCAGCAGCCAAGATGGGGGGACTGCGAACACCGGGGAGCTGTTTTTT	CASSQDGGTANTGELFF
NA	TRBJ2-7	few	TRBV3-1	TGTGCAAGCAGCGCCCGGGACGGCTTTTACGAGCAGTACTTC	CASSARDGFYEQYF
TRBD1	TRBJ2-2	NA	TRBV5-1	TGCGCCAGCAGCCCTTGGGACAGGGGAAGCACCGGGGAGCTGTTTTTT	CASSPWDRGSTGELFF
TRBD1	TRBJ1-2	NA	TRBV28	TGTGCCAGCAGTTTTTACAGGGGGCGAAATGGCTACACCTTC	CASSFYRGRNGYTF
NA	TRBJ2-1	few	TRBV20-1	TGCAGTGCTAGAGATTGGCAGGTTGGTGAGCAGTTCTTC	CSARDWQVGEQFF
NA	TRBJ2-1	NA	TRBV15	TGTGCCACCAGCGGCTGGGAAACTACCCTCAATGAGCAGTTCTTC	CATSGWETTLNEQFF
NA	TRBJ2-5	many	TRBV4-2	TGTGCCAGCAGCCAAGCTTGGGGGGAAGAGACCCAGTACTTC	CASSQAWGEETQYF
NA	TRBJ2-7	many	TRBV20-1	TGCAGTGCTAGAGGGACTACACCACTCTACGAGCAGTACTTC	CSARGTTPLYEQYF